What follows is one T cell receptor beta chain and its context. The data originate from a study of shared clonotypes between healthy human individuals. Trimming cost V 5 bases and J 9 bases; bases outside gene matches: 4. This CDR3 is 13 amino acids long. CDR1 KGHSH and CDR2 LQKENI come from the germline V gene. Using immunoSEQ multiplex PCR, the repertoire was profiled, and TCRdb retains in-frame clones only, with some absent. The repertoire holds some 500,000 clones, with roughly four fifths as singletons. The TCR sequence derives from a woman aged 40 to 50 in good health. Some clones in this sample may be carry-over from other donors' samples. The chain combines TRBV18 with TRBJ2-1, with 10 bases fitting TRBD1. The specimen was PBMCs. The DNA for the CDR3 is TGTGCCAGCTCAACGACAGGGGGCAGTGAGCAGTTCTTC. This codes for CASSTTGGSEQFF.